This entry lists 16 T cell receptor beta chains sequenced from one sample in a study of blood T cell repertoires in COVID-19. Clones were read by immunoSEQ multiplex PCR, and TCRdb kept only the in-frame ones, dropping some. This sample has some 99,000 clones, with over 65% found just once. Sequenced: peripheral blood. The receptors come from a woman aged 55-70 years with acute or convalescent COVID-19.

The chain is built from TRBV5-1 and TRBJ1-2; possibly TRBD1 for D (6 bases). The germline gives CDR1 SGHRS, CDR2 YFSETQ. The CDR3 has 15 amino acids. Trimming took off 0 bases at V and 1 base at J, with 10 bases between the two ends. CDR3 nucleotides: TGCGCCAGCAGCTTGGGGACAGACTTTAACTATGGCTACACCTTC. Translated: CASSLGTDFNYGYTF.

Here the CDR3 reads CASSLQVEQFF. The CDR3 DNA reads TGTGCCAGCTCACTACAGGTAGAGCAGTTCTTC. The gene calls are TRBV18 and TRBJ2-1; TRBD1 is a possible D gene (5 bases). Germline V gives CDR1 KGHSH, CDR2 LQKENI. The CDR3 spans 11 residues. V was trimmed by 4 bases and J by 10 bases, leaving 8 bases between them.

The chain carries TRBV7-2 and TRBJ2-3; D call uncertain. The germline V and J ends were trimmed by 2 bases and 4 bases, with 7 bases remaining between them. The CDR3 totals 13 residues. Looked up from germline, CDR1 is SGHTA and CDR2 is FQGNSA. The CDR3 region is CASSLLAADTQYF. DNA of the CDR3: TGTGCCAGCAGCTTACTGGCGGCAGATACGCAGTATTTT.

The rearrangement uses TRBV5-1 and TRBJ1-4; D is undetermined. V was pared by 5 bases and J by 0 bases, with 11 bases between. CDR1 and CDR2 (germline): SGHRS, YFSETQ. The CDR3 is made up of 15 amino acids. The CDR3 reads CASSYSGATNEKLFF. The CDR3 region has the DNA TGCGCCAGCAGTTACTCAGGTGCAACTAATGAAAAACTGTTTTTT.

The rearrangement uses TRBV18 and TRBJ2-2; D remains ambiguous. The CDR3 contains 15 residues. Per germline, CDR1 KGHSH and CDR2 LQKENI. Trimming cost V 0 bases and J 7 bases, with 12 bases left between them. The CDR3 reads CASSPPSPGGGELFF. CDR3 nucleotide sequence: TGTGCCAGCTCACCACCCTCACCCGGCGGCGGGGAGCTGTTTTTT.

The chain carries TRBV12-3 or TRBV12-4 and TRBJ1-1; maybe TRBD1 (6 bases). The germline V and J ends were trimmed by 2 bases and 7 bases, with 8 bases remaining between them. The CDR3 is made up of 12 amino acids. The CDR3 here is CASSLRGNEAFF. CDR3 DNA: TGTGCCAGCAGTTTAAGGGGGAATGAAGCTTTCTTT.

The V and J genes are TRBV30 and TRBJ2-7, with a tentative D call TRBD1 (5 bases). The V and J ends lost 6 bases and 2 bases respectively, with 17 bases between them. Germline V gene lookup returns CDR1 GTSNPN and CDR2 SVGIG (reference sequence). The CDR3 totals 14 residues. As DNA, the CDR3 is TGTGCCTGCCCCAACCAGGGTAGTCCCTACGAGCAGTACTTC. Translation gives CACPNQGSPYEQYF.

This chain joins TRBV28 and TRBJ1-1; 7 bases fit TRBD1. Trimming removed 2 bases from V and 7 bases from J; junction bases left unmatched: 4. Germline CDR1 MDHEN, CDR2 SYDVKM. The CDR3 sequence is 13 residues long. CDR3 sequence: CASSLGTDFEAFF. CDR3 nucleotides: TGTGCCAGCAGTTTAGGGACAGACTTTGAAGCTTTCTTT.

This sequence joins TRBV7-6 and TRBJ1-5; no reliable D call. The CDR3 runs 16 residues. Between the trimmed V and J ends, which lost 0 bases and 4 bases, there was a span of 13 bases. Germline V gene lookup returns CDR1 SGHVS and CDR2 FNYEAQ. The CDR3 is CASSLALGRPNQPQHF. In nucleotides, the CDR3 is TGTGCCAGCAGCTTAGCATTGGGGAGGCCGAATCAGCCCCAGCATTTT.

The J gene is TRBJ1-3, the V gene TRBV18; D is unclear. The CDR3 has 14 amino acids. V was trimmed by 2 bases and J by 3 bases, leaving 8 bases between them. Germline loops: CDR1 KGHSH, CDR2 LQKENI. The CDR3 sequence: CASSPREIGNTIYF. CDR3 nucleotide sequence: TGTGCCAGCTCACCAAGGGAGATTGGAAACACCATATATTTT.

With respect to this clone: Different DNA sequences within this sample yield the same CDR3. This rearrangement joins TRBV5-1 to TRBJ2-1; TRBD1 matches at 9 bases. Trimming at V came to 0 bases and at J to 3 bases, leaving 1 base not matched to a gene. The CDR3 has 15 amino acids. Germline V gene data show CDR1 as SGHRS and CDR2 as YFSETQ. The CDR3 spells CASSLGQGVYNEQFF. The CDR3, as DNA: TGCGCCAGCAGCTTGGGACAGGGGGTCTACAATGAGCAGTTCTTC.

The V call is TRBV7-2, the J call TRBJ2-1; tentative D call: TRBD1 (5 bases). The CDR3 has 13 residues. Germline loops: CDR1 SGHTA, CDR2 FQGNSA. Trimming cost V 0 bases and J 10 bases, with 10 bases left between them. In DNA form, the CDR3 reads TGTGCCAGCAGCTTAGCGTCGCAGGGAGAGCAGTTCTTC. Its protein is CASSLASQGEQFF.

V gene TRBV11-1 combines with J gene TRBJ2-5, with 12 positions matching TRBD2. J lost 7 bases, V lost 6 bases, and 3 bases had no gene match. This CDR3 is 13 amino acids long. Germline V gives CDR1 SGHAT, CDR2 FQDESV (reference sequence). The CDR3 sequence is CASSTGLAGTQYF. In DNA, the CDR3 is TGTGCCAGCAGTACGGGACTAGCGGGGACCCAGTACTTC. The whole variable domain, remainder taken from reference TRBV11-1 and TRBJ2-5, is EAEVAQSPRYKITEKSQAVAFWCDPISGHATLYWYRQILGQGPELLVQFQDESVVDDSQLPKDRFSAERLKGVDSTLKIQPAELGDSAMYLCASSTGLAGTQYFGPGTRLLVL.

The rearrangement uses TRBV7-2 and TRBJ2-5; the D gene is possibly TRBD2 (7 bases). This CDR3 has 14 amino acids. The germline gives CDR1 SGHTA, CDR2 FQGNSA. Trimming removed 1 base from V and 10 bases from J, with 16 bases in between. The CDR3 spells CASSLGGGARDQYF. Written as DNA, the CDR3 is TGTGCCAGCAGCTTAGGAGGGGGGGCGCGGGACCAGTACTTC.

This clone came up once. This chain uses TRBV4-1 with TRBJ2-1; a possible D gene is TRBD2 (6 bases). The V gene's germline CDR1 is MGHRA and CDR2 YSYEKL. V dropped 0 bases and J dropped 1 base, with 10 bases sitting between them. This CDR3 is 16 amino acids long. Written as DNA, the CDR3 is TGCGCCAGCAGCCAAGATACGGGGGAATCCTACAATGAGCAGTTCTTC. The encoded protein is CASSQDTGESYNEQFF.

CDR3 in DNA: TGTGCCACACAGAGTCCCGTCGCGCAGTACTTC. Protein: CATQSPVAQYF. The chain is built from TRBV19 and TRBJ2-7; D is unresolved. Trimming left V 10 bases short and J 9 bases short, with 16 bases between. The CDR3 sequence is 11 residues long. Per the germline V gene, CDR1 is LNHDA and CDR2 is SQIVND (reference sequence). Drawing the rest from reference TRBV19 and TRBJ2-7, the complete variable domain is DGGITQSPKYLFRKEGQNVTLSCEQNLNHDAMYWYRQDPGQGLRLIYYSQIVNDFQKGDIAEGYSVSREKKESFPLTVTSAQKNPTAFYLCATQSPVAQYFGPGTRLTVT.